The 18 T cell receptor beta chains below come from one sample, sequenced in a study of Ad26.COV2.S vaccination and SARS-CoV-2 variants. The table came from immunoSEQ multiplex PCR; TCRdb's copy has only in-frame clones and leaves some out. The sample includes approximately 300,000 clones, around 85% of them seen just once. Treatment: around 19 received Ad26.COV2.S at low or high dose, single or two shots; about 5 received placebo; per-sample allocation not given. Specimen acquisition occurred on day 63 following the initial vaccine or placebo injection. The sequencing here drew on peripheral blood, taken in a trial of Ad26.COV2.S vaccine versus placebo. These receptors all come from a person between 18 and 60 years old who received the Ad26.COV2.S COVID-19 vaccine or a placebo.

The V call is TRBV7-2, the J call TRBJ2-5, with 8 bases aligning to TRBD1. CDR1 is SGHTA and CDR2 is FQGNSA in the germline V gene. V dropped 2 bases and J dropped 3; count of bases not matched to a gene: 2. The CDR3 contains 14 residues. The DNA of the CDR3 is TGTGCCAGCAGCTTAAACAGGGGGGAAGAGACCCAGTACTTC. Translating gives CASSLNRGEETQYF. Using reference TRBV7-2 and TRBJ2-5 for the parts outside the CDR3, the full variable domain is GAGVSQSPSNKVTEKGKDVELRCDPISGHTALYWYRQSLGQGLEFLIYFQGNSAPDKSGLPSDRFSAERTGGSVSTLTIQRTQQEDSAVYLCASSLNRGEETQYFGPGTRLLVL.

Only one count was recorded for this clone. The CDR3 DNA follows: TGTGCCAGCAGCTTGGTTGCAGGTTCCTCAACGTACACTGAAGCTTTCTTT. This translates into CASSLVAGSSTYTEAFF. The V gene is TRBV5-5, the J gene TRBJ1-1, with no clear D. Germline CDR1 SGHKS, CDR2 YYEKEE (reference sequence). V gave up 0 bases and J gave up 3 bases, with 18 bases separating them. The CDR3 loop spans 17 amino acids.

The chain recombines TRBV5-1 with TRBJ2-1; D perhaps matches TRBD2 (5 bases). The CDR3 is made up of 15 amino acids. The germline gives CDR1 SGHRS, CDR2 YFSETQ. V was trimmed by 8 bases and J by 0 bases, leaving 15 bases between them. CDR3 in amino acids: CASWESTSSYNEQFF. CDR3 bases: TGCGCCAGTTGGGAGTCCACTAGCTCCTACAATGAGCAGTTCTTC.

This clone has only a few counts. J is TRBJ1-1 and V is TRBV5-1, with 7 positions matching TRBD1. Germline trimming cut 4 bases from V and 6 bases from J; bases unmatched to any gene: 9. The CDR3 runs to 14 residues. Per germline, CDR1 SGHRS and CDR2 YFSETQ. CDR3 bases: TGCGCCAGCAGCATGGGACAGCCGGGGGCTGAAGCTTTCTTT. As protein: CASSMGQPGAEAFF.

The rearrangement links TRBV23-1 to TRBJ1-2; the D is unclear. TRBV23-1 is an ORF, with its function uncertain. The germline V and J ends were trimmed by 2 bases and 11 bases, with 21 bases remaining between them. The CDR3 has 15 residues. The CDR3 here is CASSQIVRSPSEYTF. Written as DNA, the CDR3 is TGCGCCAGCAGTCAAATTGTCCGGTCCCCCTCAGAGTACACCTTC.

The count of this clone is one. The chain is built from TRBV3-1 (or the pseudogene TRBV3-2) and TRBJ2-6; 11 nucleotides align to TRBD2. After removal of 2 bases from V and 13 bases from J, the junction contained 4 bases not matched to a gene. This CDR3 is built from 14 residues. Germline V gives CDR1 LGHDT, CDR2 YNNKEL (reference sequence). CDR3 bases: TGTGCCAGCAGCCAAACCGGGACTAGCGGAGTCCTGACTTTC. It is translated as CASSQTGTSGVLTF.

This rearrangement joins TRBV19 to TRBJ2-3; TRBD2 matches at 7 bases. The CDR3 extends over 14 amino acids. V shed 8 bases, J shed 1 base, and the junction held 6 bases outside the gene matches. The germline CDR1 and CDR2 sequences are LNHDA and SQIVND (reference sequence). The CDR3 DNA sequence: TGTGCCAGTTCGCGGGAGTTTGGCACAGATACGCAGTATTTT. This codes for CASSREFGTDTQYF.

The chain carries TRBV7-2 and TRBJ1-1; 7 bases match TRBD1. V dropped 5 bases and J dropped 4; count of bases not matched to a gene: 7. Germline V CDR1 and CDR2: SGHTA, FQGNSA. The CDR3 totals 14 residues. CDR3 amino acids: CASSVETGTTEAFF. The CDR3, as DNA: TGTGCCAGCAGCGTAGAGACAGGGACCACTGAAGCTTTCTTT.

This sequence joins TRBV19 and TRBJ1-2; D is undetermined. Germline V gives CDR1 LNHDA, CDR2 SQIVND (reference sequence). The CDR3 consists of 14 residues. Trimming took off 2 bases at V and 3 bases at J, with 10 bases between the two ends. The CDR3 loop is CASSIIRADYGYTF. Here the CDR3 DNA reads TGTGCCAGTAGTATAATTAGGGCGGACTATGGCTACACCTTC.

This rearrangement joins TRBV9 to TRBJ2-7; 7 nucleotides line up with TRBD1. CDR1 and CDR2 (germline): SGDLS, YYNGEE. With 4 bases clipped from V and 5 bases from J, the junction kept 6 bases outside the gene matches. The CDR3 runs to 13 residues. CDR3 protein: CASSPRQGHEQYF. The CDR3 bases are TGTGCCAGCAGCCCCAGACAGGGCCACGAGCAGTACTTC.

This sequence joins TRBV5-6 and TRBJ1-2, with TRBD1 matching 12 bases. The J segment lost 2 bases and the V segment lost 5 bases, leaving 7 bases of the junction unmatched. CDR1 SGHDT and CDR2 YYEEEE come from the germline V gene. The CDR3 consists of 16 residues. CDR3 sequence: CASRYRDRGQNYGYTF. The CDR3 bases are TGTGCCAGCAGATACCGGGACAGGGGGCAAAACTATGGCTACACCTTC.

This clone was observed many times. The V and J genes are TRBV2 and TRBJ1-5; D is possibly TRBD1 (6 bases). V shed 9 bases and J shed 4 bases, with 16 bases lying between them. The germline gives CDR1 SNHLY, CDR2 FYNNEI. This CDR3 spans 14 amino acids. The CDR3 nucleotides read TGTGCCAGTACGGGGGGGGCGCGAAATCAGCCCCAGCATTTT. It translates to CASTGGARNQPQHF.

V and J are TRBV5-1 and TRBJ2-2; D is unclear. This CDR3 spans 16 amino acids. CDR1 and CDR2 (germline): SGHRS, YFSETQ. V lost 0 bases and J lost 3, with 12 bases in between. CDR3 protein: CASSLEELADTGELFF. CDR3 nucleotides: TGCGCCAGCAGCTTGGAGGAACTGGCGGACACCGGGGAGCTGTTTTTT.

This clone was counted between two and nine times. The chain couples TRBV5-5 to TRBJ2-5, with 13 bases that match TRBD2. V shed 1 base and J 0 bases; nucleotides not matched to a gene: 9. CDR1 and CDR2 from the germline V gene are SGHKS and YYEKEE (reference sequence). The CDR3 is 19 amino acids. The CDR3 sequence is CASSLFWTSGGAYQETQYF. In nucleotides, the CDR3 is TGTGCCAGCAGCTTGTTTTGGACTAGCGGGGGAGCGTACCAAGAGACCCAGTACTTC. The whole variable domain, remainder taken from reference TRBV5-5 and TRBJ2-5, is DAGVTQSPTHLIKTRGQQVTLRCSPISGHKSVSWYQQVLGQGPQFIFQYYEKEERGRGNFPDRFSARQFPNYSSELNVNALLLGDSALYLCASSLFWTSGGAYQETQYFGPGTRLLVL.

This clone came up a few times. J is TRBJ1-4 and V is TRBV7-2; 9 positions match TRBD1. The CDR3 sequence is 15 residues long. From germline, CDR1 is SGHTA and CDR2 FQGNSA. Germline trimming cut 0 bases from V and 7 bases from J; bases unmatched to any gene: 3. The CDR3 sequence: CASSLAGTGSEKLFF. CDR3 coding DNA: TGTGCCAGCAGCTTAGCCGGGACAGGGAGTGAAAAACTGTTTTTT.

The chain uses TRBV21-1 and TRBJ1-6. TRBV21-1 is recorded as a pseudogene. This CDR3 has 15 residues. DNA for the CDR3: TGTGCCAGCAGCCACCGCACGTCTGAGGGATCACCCCTCCACTTT. Its protein product is CASSHRTSEGSPLHF.

A few counts support this clone. The chain recombines TRBV11-2 with TRBJ1-3; no clear D. The CDR3 spans 16 residues. The germline V and J ends were trimmed by 3 bases and 0 bases, with 12 bases remaining between them. Germline values: CDR1 SGHAT, CDR2 FQNNGV. The CDR3 reads CASSFIASRSGNTIYF. The DNA of the CDR3 is TGTGCCAGCAGCTTTATCGCAAGTCGCTCTGGAAACACCATATATTTT.

The chain uses TRBV9 and TRBJ2-7, with D unclear. The CDR3 contains 13 residues. The V gene's germline CDR1 is SGDLS and CDR2 YYNGEE. The V end lost 0 bases, the J end lost 3 bases, and 7 bases lay between the germline ends. The CDR3 reads CASSVATSYEQYF. DNA of the CDR3: TGTGCCAGCAGCGTAGCTACCAGCTACGAGCAGTACTTC.